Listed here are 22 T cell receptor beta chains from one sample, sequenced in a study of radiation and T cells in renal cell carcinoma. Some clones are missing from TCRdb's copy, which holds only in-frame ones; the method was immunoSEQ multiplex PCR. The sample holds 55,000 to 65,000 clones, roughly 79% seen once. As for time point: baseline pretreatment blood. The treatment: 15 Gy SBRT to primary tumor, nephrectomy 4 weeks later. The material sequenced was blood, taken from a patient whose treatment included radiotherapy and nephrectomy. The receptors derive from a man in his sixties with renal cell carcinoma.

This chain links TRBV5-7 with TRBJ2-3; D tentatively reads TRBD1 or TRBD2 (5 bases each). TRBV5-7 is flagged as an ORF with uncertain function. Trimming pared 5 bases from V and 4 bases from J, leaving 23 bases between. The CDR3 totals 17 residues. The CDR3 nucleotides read TGTGCCAGCAGTCTGGGTGGTTTTGGGGACGCTGCAGATACGCAGTATTTT. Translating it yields CASSLGGFGDAADTQYF.

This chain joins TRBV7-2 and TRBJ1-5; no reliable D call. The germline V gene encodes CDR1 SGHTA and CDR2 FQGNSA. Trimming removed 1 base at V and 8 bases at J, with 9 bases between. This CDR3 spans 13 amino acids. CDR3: CASSLGVWEPQHF. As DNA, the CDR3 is TGTGCCAGCAGCTTAGGAGTTTGGGAGCCCCAGCATTTT.

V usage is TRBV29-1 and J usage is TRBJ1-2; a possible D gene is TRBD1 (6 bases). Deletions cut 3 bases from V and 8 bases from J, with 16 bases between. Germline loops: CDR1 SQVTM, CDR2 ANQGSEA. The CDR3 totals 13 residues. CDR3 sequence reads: CSVDLGGVQGYTF. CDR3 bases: TGCAGCGTTGACCTAGGGGGGGTACAAGGCTACACCTTC. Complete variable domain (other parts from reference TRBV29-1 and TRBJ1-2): SAVISQKPSRDICQRGTSLTIQCQVDSQVTMMFWYRQQPGQSLTLIATANQGSEATYESGFVIDKFPISRPNLTFSTLTVSNMSPEDSSIYLCSVDLGGVQGYTFGSGTRLTVV.

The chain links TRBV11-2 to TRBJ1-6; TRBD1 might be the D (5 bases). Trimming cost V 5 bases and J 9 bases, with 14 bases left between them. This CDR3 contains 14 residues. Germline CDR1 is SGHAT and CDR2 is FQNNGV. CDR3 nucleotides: TGTGCCAGCAGCCCCTCGGGGGGGGGTTCACCCCTCCACTTT. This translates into CASSPSGGGSPLHF.

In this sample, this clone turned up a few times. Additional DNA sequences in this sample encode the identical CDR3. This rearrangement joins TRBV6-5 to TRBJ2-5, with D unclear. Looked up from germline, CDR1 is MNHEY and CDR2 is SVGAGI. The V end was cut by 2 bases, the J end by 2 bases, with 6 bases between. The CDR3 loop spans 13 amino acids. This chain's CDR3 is CASSYQGQETQYF. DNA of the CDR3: TGTGCCAGCAGTTACCAAGGTCAAGAGACCCAGTACTTC.

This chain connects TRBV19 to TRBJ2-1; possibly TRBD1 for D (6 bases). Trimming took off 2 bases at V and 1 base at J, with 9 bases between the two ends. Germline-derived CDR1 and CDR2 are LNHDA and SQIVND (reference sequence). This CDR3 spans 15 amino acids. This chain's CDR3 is CASSITQGSYNEQFF. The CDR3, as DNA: TGTGCCAGTAGTATAACCCAGGGGTCCTACAATGAGCAGTTCTTC.

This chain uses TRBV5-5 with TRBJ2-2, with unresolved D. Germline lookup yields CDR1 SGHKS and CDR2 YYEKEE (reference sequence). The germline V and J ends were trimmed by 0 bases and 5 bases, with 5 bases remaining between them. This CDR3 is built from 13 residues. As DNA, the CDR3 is TGTGCCAGCAGCTTGGGAGGTACCGGGGAGCTGTTTTTT. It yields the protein CASSLGGTGELFF.

CDR3 coding DNA: TGTGCCAGTAGTATAGGTTTCGGGGATGAAGCTTTCTTT. Translated, it gives CASSIGFGDEAFF. This chain connects TRBV19 to TRBJ1-1; D not certain. The V gene's germline CDR1 is LNHDA and CDR2 SQIVND (reference sequence). The ends were cut back, 1 base at V and 7 bases at J, with 10 bases in the middle. This CDR3 is built from 13 residues.

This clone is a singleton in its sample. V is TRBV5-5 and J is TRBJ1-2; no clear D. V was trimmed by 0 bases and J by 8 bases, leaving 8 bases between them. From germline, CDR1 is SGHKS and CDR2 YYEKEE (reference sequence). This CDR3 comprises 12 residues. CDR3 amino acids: CASSLDTNGYTF. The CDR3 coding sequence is TGTGCCAGCAGCTTGGACACGAACGGCTACACCTTC.

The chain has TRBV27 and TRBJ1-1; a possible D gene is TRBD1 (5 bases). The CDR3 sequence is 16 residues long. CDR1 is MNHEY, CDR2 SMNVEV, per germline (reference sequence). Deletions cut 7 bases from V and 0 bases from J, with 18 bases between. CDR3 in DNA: TGTGCCAGCAAAGAAGCTTTGCGGGGCCTGAACACTGAAGCTTTCTTT. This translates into CASKEALRGLNTEAFF.

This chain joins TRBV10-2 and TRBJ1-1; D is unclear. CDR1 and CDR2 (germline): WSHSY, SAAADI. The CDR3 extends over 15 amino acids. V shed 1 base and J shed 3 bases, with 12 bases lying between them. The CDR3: CASSEFAPEDTEAFF. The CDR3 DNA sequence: TGCGCCAGCAGTGAGTTTGCCCCGGAGGACACTGAAGCTTTCTTT.

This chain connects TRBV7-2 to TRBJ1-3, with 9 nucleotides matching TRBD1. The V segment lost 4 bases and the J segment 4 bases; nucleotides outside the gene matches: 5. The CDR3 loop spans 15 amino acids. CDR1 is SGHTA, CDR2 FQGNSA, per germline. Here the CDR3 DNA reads TGTGCCAGCAGCTCCGTCGGGACAGGGGGAAACACCATATATTTT. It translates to CASSSVGTGGNTIYF.

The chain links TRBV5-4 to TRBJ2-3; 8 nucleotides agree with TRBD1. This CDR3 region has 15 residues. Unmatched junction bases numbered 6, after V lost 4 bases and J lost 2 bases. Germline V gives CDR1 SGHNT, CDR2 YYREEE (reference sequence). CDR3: CASSRQGSFTDTQYF. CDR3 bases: TGTGCCAGCAGCCGACAGGGGTCCTTCACAGATACGCAGTATTTT.

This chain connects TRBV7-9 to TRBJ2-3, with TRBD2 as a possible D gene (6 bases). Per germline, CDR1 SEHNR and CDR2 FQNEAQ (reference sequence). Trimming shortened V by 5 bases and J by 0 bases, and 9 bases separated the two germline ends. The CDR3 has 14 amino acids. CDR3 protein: CASSPTSSTDTQYF. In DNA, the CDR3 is TGTGCCAGCAGCCCAACTAGCAGCACAGATACGCAGTATTTT.

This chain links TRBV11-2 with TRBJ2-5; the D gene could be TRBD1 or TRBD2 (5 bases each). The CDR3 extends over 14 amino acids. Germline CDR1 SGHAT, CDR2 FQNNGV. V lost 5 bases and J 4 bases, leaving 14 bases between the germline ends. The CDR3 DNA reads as TGTGCCAGCAGCCTAGTAAGGGGAGTAGAGACCCAGTACTTC. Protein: CASSLVRGVETQYF.

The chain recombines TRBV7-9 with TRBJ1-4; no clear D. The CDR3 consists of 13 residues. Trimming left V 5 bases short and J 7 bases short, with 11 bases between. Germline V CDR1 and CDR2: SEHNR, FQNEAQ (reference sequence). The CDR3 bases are TGTGCCAGCAGCCCCCGCCCAGGTGAAAAACTGTTTTTT. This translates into CASSPRPGEKLFF.

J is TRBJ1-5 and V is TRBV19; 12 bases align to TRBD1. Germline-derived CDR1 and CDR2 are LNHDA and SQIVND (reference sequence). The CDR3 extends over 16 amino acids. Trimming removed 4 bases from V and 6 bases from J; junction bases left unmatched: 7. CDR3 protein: CASSSWDRGQVQPQHF. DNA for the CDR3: TGTGCCAGTAGTAGCTGGGACAGGGGGCAGGTTCAGCCCCAGCATTTT. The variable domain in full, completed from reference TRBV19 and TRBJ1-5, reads DGGITQSPKYLFRKEGQNVTLSCEQNLNHDAMYWYRQDPGQGLRLIYYSQIVNDFQKGDIAEGYSVSREKKESFPLTVTSAQKNPTAFYLCASSSWDRGQVQPQHFGDGTRLSIL.

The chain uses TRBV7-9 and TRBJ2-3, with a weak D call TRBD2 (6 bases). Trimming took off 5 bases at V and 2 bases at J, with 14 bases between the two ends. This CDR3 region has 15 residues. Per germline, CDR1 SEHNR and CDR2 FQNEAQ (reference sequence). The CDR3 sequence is CASSPPSAYTDTQYF. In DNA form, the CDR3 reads TGTGCCAGCAGCCCCCCTAGCGCTTACACAGATACGCAGTATTTT.

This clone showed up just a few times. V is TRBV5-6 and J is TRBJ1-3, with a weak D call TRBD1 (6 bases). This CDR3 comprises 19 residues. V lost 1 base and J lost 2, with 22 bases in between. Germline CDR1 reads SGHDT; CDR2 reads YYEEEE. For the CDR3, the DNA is TGTGCCAGCAGCTTGATTTCAGGGGCTTCTGGGGGCACTGGAAACACCATATATTTT. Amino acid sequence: CASSLISGASGGTGNTIYF.

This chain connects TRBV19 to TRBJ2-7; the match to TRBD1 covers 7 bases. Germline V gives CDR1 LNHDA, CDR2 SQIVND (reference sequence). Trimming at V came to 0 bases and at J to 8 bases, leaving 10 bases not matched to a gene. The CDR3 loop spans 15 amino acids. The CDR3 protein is CASSIETGQTTQQYF. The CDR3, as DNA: TGTGCCAGTAGTATAGAAACGGGACAGACTACTCAGCAGTACTTC.

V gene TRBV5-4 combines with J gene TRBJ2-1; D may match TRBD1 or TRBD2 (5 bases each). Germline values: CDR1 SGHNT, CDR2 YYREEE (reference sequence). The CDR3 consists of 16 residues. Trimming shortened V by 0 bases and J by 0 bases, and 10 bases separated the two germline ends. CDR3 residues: CASSLGGKSSYNEQFF. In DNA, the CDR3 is TGTGCCAGCAGCTTGGGGGGGAAAAGCTCCTACAATGAGCAGTTCTTC.

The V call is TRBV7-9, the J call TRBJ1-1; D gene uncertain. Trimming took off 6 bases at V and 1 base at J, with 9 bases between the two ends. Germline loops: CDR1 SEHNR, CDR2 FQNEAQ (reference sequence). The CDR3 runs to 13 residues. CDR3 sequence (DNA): TGTGCCAGCAGGGAGACTGGGAACACTGAAGCTTTCTTT. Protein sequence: CASRETGNTEAFF.